This T cell receptor (beta chain) derives from a study of CD8 T cells in Susac syndrome. The overall study: Blood was drawn from Susac syndrome patients while they were therapy-naive, on corticosteroids, or on intravenous immunoglobulin alone. Notes on the study in general: TCR sequencing and HLA analysis covered a relatively small number of individuals. CD8+ clonal expansion in Susac peaked in TEMRA cells and active patients.

Turning to this clonotype: Antigen: not known.

Reverse transcription used roughly 0.45 to 1 ug RNA and random hexamers. The method of amplification for TCR beta CDR3 was immunoSEQ multiplex PCR, covering 54 Vbeta and 13 Jbeta. TCRdb used MiXCR to reprocess the immunoSEQ multiplex PCR reads, holding one entry per CDR3 protein. The sample includes about 120,000 distinct CDR3 sequences, around 94% of them seen just once. Sequenced input: CD8+ T cells from PBMCs. The sequence was collected from a human donor with Susac syndrome.

Written as DNA, the CDR3 is TGTGCCAGCTCACCACCGGAGCGAACAGATACGCAGTATTTT. It codes for CASSPPERTDTQYF. The chain is built from TRBV18 and TRBJ2-3; no definite D call. CDR3 length: 14 amino acids. CDR1 is KGHSH, CDR2 LQKENI, per germline. Trimming took off 0 bases at V and 3 bases at J, with 7 bases between the two ends.